Shown below are 20 T cell receptor beta chains from a single sample sequenced in a study of blood T cell repertoires in COVID-19. Sequencing used immunoSEQ multiplex PCR; TCRdb keeps in-frame clones, though not all of them. The profile shows approximately 150,000 clones, 70% to 90% of them singletons. Material for sequencing was PBMCs or T cells enriched from blood (not recorded which). The receptor source for this set is a woman in her fifties or sixties with acute COVID-19.

This chain links TRBV5-1 with TRBJ2-7; 12 bases are a match to TRBD2. CDR1 is SGHRS and CDR2 is YFSETQ in the germline V gene. The CDR3 spans 14 residues. V dropped 8 bases and J dropped 4; count of bases not matched to a gene: 7. The CDR3 region is CASSAGTSGYEQYF. DNA of the CDR3: TGCGCCAGTAGCGCCGGGACTAGCGGGTACGAGCAGTACTTC.

The rearrangement uses TRBV6-1 and TRBJ2-2; 11 nucleotides align to TRBD2. The V segment lost 4 bases and the J segment 5 bases; nucleotides outside the gene matches: 6. The CDR3 loop spans 16 amino acids. Per the germline V gene, CDR1 is MNHNS and CDR2 is SASEGT. CDR3 loop: CASSGIAGGGTGELFF. CDR3 DNA: TGTGCCAGCAGTGGAATAGCGGGAGGGGGGACCGGGGAGCTGTTTTTT.

The chain couples TRBV4-2 to TRBJ2-1; 10 positions match TRBD2. Germline lookup yields CDR1 LGHNA and CDR2 YNFKEQ. The J segment lost 8 bases and the V segment lost 1 base, leaving 5 bases of the junction unmatched. The CDR3 extends over 15 amino acids. The CDR3 DNA sequence: TGTGCCAGCAGCCAAGTACTAGCGGGAAGTTATGAGCAGTTCTTC. This codes for CASSQVLAGSYEQFF.

This clone occurred once. The J gene is TRBJ1-4, the V gene TRBV3-1 (or the pseudogene TRBV3-2), with a possible D match to TRBD1 (5 bases). CDR1 LGHDT and CDR2 YNNKEL come from the germline V gene (reference sequence). V gave up 4 bases and J gave up 0 bases, with 18 bases separating them. The CDR3 sequence is 18 residues long. The CDR3 here is CASSLSTNRFATNEKLFF. CDR3 nucleotide sequence: TGTGCCAGCAGCCTAAGCACGAACAGGTTTGCAACTAATGAAAAACTGTTTTTT.

This rearrangement joins TRBV2 to TRBJ2-3, with a weak D call TRBD2 (6 bases). Trimming took off 4 bases at V and 5 bases at J, with 13 bases between the two ends. The CDR3 runs 14 residues. The V gene's germline CDR1 is SNHLY and CDR2 FYNNEI. CDR3 sequence reads: CASSAGHGGDTQYF. The CDR3 region has the DNA TGTGCCAGCAGTGCGGGCCACGGGGGAGATACGCAGTATTTT.

The chain recombines TRBV18 with TRBJ2-7, with 9 nucleotides matching TRBD2. Per germline, CDR1 KGHSH and CDR2 LQKENI. The trim removed 5 bases at V and 0 bases at J, leaving 2 bases unmatched. The CDR3 runs 14 residues. CDR3 bases: TGTGCCAGCTCAGCTAGCGGGACCTCCTACGAGCAGTACTTC. Its protein product is CASSASGTSYEQYF. The full variable domain, its missing parts supplied by reference TRBV18 and TRBJ2-7, is NAGVMQNPRHLVRRRGQEARLRCSPMKGHSHVYWYRQLPEEGLKFMVYLQKENIIDESGMPKERFSAEFPKEGPSILRIQQVVRGDSAAYFCASSASGTSYEQYFGPGTRLTVT.

This clone was counted between two and nine times. The CDR3 nucleotides read TGTGCCAGCAGTTTACGGAGACAGGGGTACTACGAGCAGTACTTC. This gives the protein CASSLRRQGYYEQYF. The chain employs TRBV27 and TRBJ2-7, with 8 bases fitting TRBD1. The CDR3 contains 15 residues. Germline lookup yields CDR1 MNHEY and CDR2 SMNVEV (reference sequence). Trimming took 2 bases from V and 3 from J; bases not matched to a gene: 6.

This chain joins TRBV21-1 and TRBJ2-2; no DNA check was done on the table's D call, TRBD1. TRBV21-1 is a pseudogene segment. This CDR3 has 19 amino acids. For the CDR3, the DNA is TGTGCCAGCAGCAAACCCCTCGACTTCGAGGTGAAGGCGCAGGGTTGGTTGTTTTTT. Encoded protein: CASSKPLDFEVKAQGWLFF.

The chain links TRBV19 to TRBJ2-5, with a possible D match to TRBD1 (5 bases). Trimming removed 7 bases at V and 2 bases at J, with 14 bases between. The CDR3 has 14 amino acids. CDR1 and CDR2 from the germline V gene are LNHDA and SQIVND (reference sequence). CDR3 sequence (DNA): TGTGCCAGTACCCCCAGGGTGGGGCAAGAGACCCAGTACTTC. Its protein is CASTPRVGQETQYF.

The genes are TRBV6-5 and TRBJ1-1, with a weak D call TRBD1 (6 bases). Germline CDR1 and CDR2: MNHEY and SVGAGI. Between the trimmed V and J ends, which lost 0 bases and 4 bases, there was a span of 12 bases. The CDR3 sequence is 15 residues long. The CDR3 DNA reads TGTGCCAGCAGTTACTCGCGACAGGTCGGCACTGAAGCTTTCTTT. This codes for CASSYSRQVGTEAFF.

The chain combines TRBV6-5 with TRBJ1-1, with D perhaps TRBD1 (6 bases). V dropped 6 bases and J dropped 1 base, with 12 bases sitting between them. Per the germline V gene, CDR1 is MNHEY and CDR2 is SVGAGI. The CDR3 contains 14 residues. CDR3 in DNA: TGTGCCAGCAGCCCATTACAGGGGAACACTGAAGCTTTCTTT. Translation gives CASSPLQGNTEAFF.

The rearrangement uses TRBV10-3 and TRBJ2-1, with D perhaps matching TRBD2 (6 bases). The CDR3 runs to 16 residues. Per the germline V gene, CDR1 is ENHRY and CDR2 is SYGVKD. Between the trimmed V and J ends, which lost 7 bases and 6 bases, there was a span of 22 bases. In DNA, the CDR3 is TGTGCCATCAACCGGGACTCAAACCCCGGGTTCAATGAGCAGTTCTTC. This gives the protein CAINRDSNPGFNEQFF.

This sequence joins TRBV9 and TRBJ1-2; 8 positions agree with TRBD1. Germline V gene lookup returns CDR1 SGDLS and CDR2 YYNGEE. V lost 4 bases and J lost 4; bases outside the gene matches: 12. The CDR3 totals 16 residues. CDR3 DNA sequence: TGTGCCAGCAGCCTCCGCCCGACAGGGGTGAGCTATGGCTACACCTTC. This encodes CASSLRPTGVSYGYTF.

The chain employs TRBV10-2 and TRBJ1-4; 8 bases are a match to TRBD1. The CDR3 runs 13 residues. The germline gives CDR1 WSHSY, CDR2 SAAADI. The ends lost 7 bases at V and 8 bases at J; junction bases unmatched: 6. CDR3 sequence reads: CASKDRGDEKLFF. The CDR3 region has the DNA TGCGCCAGCAAAGACAGGGGAGACGAAAAACTGTTTTTT.

This clone was seen more than once but under ten times. The CDR3, as DNA: TGTGCCTGGACCCACGACAGGGGCCGCGTCGAAGCTTTCTTT. Its translation is CAWTHDRGRVEAFF. The rearrangement uses TRBV30 and TRBJ1-1; 8 nucleotides align to TRBD1. This CDR3 region has 14 residues. CDR1 GTSNPN and CDR2 SVGIG come from the germline V gene (reference sequence). The trim removed 4 bases at V and 8 bases at J, leaving 12 bases unmatched.

V usage is TRBV7-9 and J usage is TRBJ2-1; D is undetermined. The V end lost 5 bases, the J end lost 7 bases, and 15 bases lay between the germline ends. CDR3 size: 14 residues. Germline lookup yields CDR1 SEHNR and CDR2 FQNEAQ (reference sequence). The DNA for the CDR3 is TGTGCCAGCAGCCTTCTGGCGACTCGGAATGAGCAGTTCTTC. Translated, it gives CASSLLATRNEQFF. Full variable domain (missing parts from reference TRBV7-9 and TRBJ2-1): DTGVSQNPRHKITKRGQNVTFRCDPISEHNRLYWYRQTLGQGPEFLTYFQNEAQLEKSRLLSDRFSAERPKGSFSTLEIQRTEQGDSAMYLCASSLLATRNEQFFGPGTRLTVL.

This rearrangement joins TRBV6-5 to TRBJ1-4; D is uncertain. The V gene lost 2 bases and the J gene lost 5 bases, with 6 bases spanning the gap. Germline CDR1 is MNHEY and CDR2 is SVGAGI. The CDR3 runs 13 residues. The CDR3 sequence: CASSYLANEKLFF. The CDR3 DNA sequence: TGTGCCAGCAGTTACCTAGCGAATGAAAAACTGTTTTTT.

V is TRBV24-1 and J is TRBJ1-2; no reliable D call. The germline V gene has CDR1 KGHDR and CDR2 SFDVKD. This CDR3 region has 12 residues. V was clipped by 3 bases and J by 7 bases, with 8 bases between them. The DNA of the CDR3 is TGTGCCACCAGTGATGACTCCAGTGGCTACACCTTC. The encoded protein is CATSDDSSGYTF.

The chain uses TRBV7-2 and TRBJ2-5, with 13 bases matching TRBD2. From germline, CDR1 is SGHTA and CDR2 FQGNSA. The CDR3 is 16 amino acids. V gave up 6 bases and J gave up 3 bases; unmatched junction bases: 7. For the CDR3, the DNA is TGTGCCAGCAGTAACACCGGGACTAGCGGGAAAGAGACCCAGTACTTC. Encoded protein: CASSNTGTSGKETQYF.

J is TRBJ2-3 and V is TRBV4-2; 12 bases agree with TRBD2. The ends lost 4 bases at V and 4 bases at J; junction bases unmatched: 9. This CDR3 has 17 residues. CDR1 is LGHNA and CDR2 is YNFKEQ in the germline V gene. CDR3 sequence reads: CASSPGLAGSDADTQYF. The CDR3 bases are TGTGCCAGCAGCCCTGGACTAGCGGGGAGTGATGCAGATACGCAGTATTTT.